The T cell receptor beta chain under discussion was sequenced for a study of T cell repertoires in cytomegalovirus infection. Study at large: Public TCR beta signatures marked donors with CMV infection and the matching HLA.

Concerning this clonotype itself: As yet, its antigen is unknown. An end of the junction differs from the germline gene, which may be a read error.

TCRdb reprocessed the reads via MiXCR and lists one record per CDR3 protein. The sample includes hundreds of thousands of distinct CDR3 sequences, roughly 35% of them seen just once. Germline loops: CDR1 SGHRS, CDR2 YFSETQ. The CDR3 runs to 16 residues. Notes on the study in general: HLA-C-restricted TCR beta clonotypes specific for CMV led the ex vivo response. Based on cumulative public TCR beta family frequency, carriers of CMV plus the relevant HLA were identified.

The sample was PBMCs. The J gene is TRBJ2-7, the V gene TRBV5-1, with D perhaps assigned TRBD1 or TRBD2 (6 bases each). The clonotype comes from a human donor in good health (CMV status not recorded). Some clones in this sample may be carry-over from other donors' samples. The CDR3 region has the DNA TGCGCCAGCAGTTTAGGCGGGACAACTACATCCTACGAGCCGTACTTC. Translated: CASSLGGTTTSYEPYF.